This T cell receptor beta chain was found in a study of Ad26.COV2.S vaccination and SARS-CoV-2 variants. Indicated treatment: 15 to 20 received Ad26.COV2.S at low or high dose, single or two shots; five or six received placebo; per-sample allocation not given. Sampling was done on day 63 after the first vaccine or placebo injection. Vaccination employed an Ad26 vector expressing the Wuhan-strain SARS-CoV-2 spike. The CDR3 covers 12 residues. V dropped 3 bases and J dropped 6 bases, with 10 bases sitting between them. Germline CDR1 reads SGHNT; CDR2 reads YYREEE (reference sequence). The repertoire was sequenced with immunoSEQ multiplex PCR; TCRdb's copy has only in-frame clones and lacks some. Here the sample spans 350,000 to 500,000 clones, 90% being singletons.

This chain connects TRBV5-4 to TRBJ2-7, with a possible D match to TRBD2 (5 bases). The clonotype originates from a person between 18 and 65 years old who received the Ad26.COV2.S COVID-19 vaccine or a placebo. Sequences were derived from peripheral blood, sampled in a trial of Ad26.COV2.S vaccine versus placebo. CDR3 DNA: TGTGCCAGCAGCTCAGCTAGCCCCGAGCAGTACTTC. Residues: CASSSASPEQYF.